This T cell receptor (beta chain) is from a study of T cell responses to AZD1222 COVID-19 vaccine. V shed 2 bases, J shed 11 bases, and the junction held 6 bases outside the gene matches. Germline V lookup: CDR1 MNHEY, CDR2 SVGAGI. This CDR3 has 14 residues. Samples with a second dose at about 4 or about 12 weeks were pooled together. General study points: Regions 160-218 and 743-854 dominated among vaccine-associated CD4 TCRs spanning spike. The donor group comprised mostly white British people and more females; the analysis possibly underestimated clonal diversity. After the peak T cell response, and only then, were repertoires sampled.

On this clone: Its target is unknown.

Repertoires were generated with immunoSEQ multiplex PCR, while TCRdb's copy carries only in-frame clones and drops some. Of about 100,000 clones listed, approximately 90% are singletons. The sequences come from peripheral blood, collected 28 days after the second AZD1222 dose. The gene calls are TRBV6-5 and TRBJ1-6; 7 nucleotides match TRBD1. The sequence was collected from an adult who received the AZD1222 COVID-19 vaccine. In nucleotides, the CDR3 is TGTGCCAGCAGTTACGAGAGGGGGCTTACACCCCTCCACTTT. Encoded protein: CASSYERGLTPLHF.